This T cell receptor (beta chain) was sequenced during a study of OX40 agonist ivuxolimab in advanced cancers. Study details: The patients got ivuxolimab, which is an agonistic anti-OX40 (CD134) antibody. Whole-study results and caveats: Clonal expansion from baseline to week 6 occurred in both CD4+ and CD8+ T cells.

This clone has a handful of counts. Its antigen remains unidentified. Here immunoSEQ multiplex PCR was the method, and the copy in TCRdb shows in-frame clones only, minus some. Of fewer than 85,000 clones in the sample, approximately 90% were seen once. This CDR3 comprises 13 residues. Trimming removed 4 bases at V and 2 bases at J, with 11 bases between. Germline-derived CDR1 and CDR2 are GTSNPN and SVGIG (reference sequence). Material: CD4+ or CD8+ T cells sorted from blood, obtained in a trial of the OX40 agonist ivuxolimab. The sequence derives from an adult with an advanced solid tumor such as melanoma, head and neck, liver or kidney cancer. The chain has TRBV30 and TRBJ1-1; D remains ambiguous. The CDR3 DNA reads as TGTGCCTGGACAAACCGGGGTAACACTGAAGCTTTCTTT. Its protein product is CAWTNRGNTEAFF. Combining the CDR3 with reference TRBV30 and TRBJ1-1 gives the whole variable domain SQTIHQWPATLVQPVGSPLSLECTVEGTSNPNLYWYRQAAGRGLQLLFYSVGIGQISSEVPQNLSASRPQDRQFILSSKKLLLSDSGFYLCAWTNRGNTEAFFGQGTRLTVV.